Presented here are 24 T cell receptor beta chains from one specimen sequenced in a study of T-cell reconstitution after alpha-beta-depleted transplantation in children. As it was prepared, the TCRbeta library received unique molecular identifiers. A single record per CDR3 protein comes from TCRdb applying MiXCR to the PCR reads. The data contain 250,000 to 400,000 distinct CDR3 sequences, 23% of them singletons. This material consisted of PBMCs, mostly from graft donor cells, taken 180 days after TCRalphabeta/CD19-depleted stem cell transplant. All receptors derive from a male patient between 5 and 17 years old who had a stem cell transplant for acute lymphoblastic leukemia, so the T cells may come from the graft donor.

This clonotype was observed a handful of times. This chain joins TRBV7-3 and TRBJ2-3; no firm D call. CDR1 and CDR2 (germline): SGHTA, FQGTGA. CDR3 size: 14 residues. V was trimmed by 0 bases and J by 4 bases, leaving 8 bases between them. The CDR3 coding sequence is TGTGCCAGCAGCTTAACCGGCAGTCCAGATACGCAGTATTTT. Protein: CASSLTGSPDTQYF.

This clonotype turned up a few times. The rearrangement uses TRBV20-1 and TRBJ2-7; 9 bases align to TRBD1. Germline V gene sequence: CDR1 DFQATT, CDR2 SNEGSKA (reference sequence). The CDR3 contains 14 residues. Unmatched junction bases numbered 10, after V lost 7 bases and J lost 3 bases. CDR3 loop: CSVRHRDRDYEQYF. The CDR3 DNA follows: TGCAGTGTTCGACACCGGGACAGGGACTACGAGCAGTACTTC.

Many counts were recorded for this clonotype. The rearrangement links TRBV12-3 or TRBV12-4 to TRBJ2-1; weak D call: TRBD2 (6 bases). The V end lost 8 bases, the J end lost 6 bases, and 20 bases lay between the germline ends. CDR3 length: 15 amino acids. The CDR3 DNA reads as TGTGCCAGCCAGTTTCCCCCGGGAGCGATCAATGAGCAGTTCTTC. Amino acids: CASQFPPGAINEQFF.

The chain links TRBV5-1 to TRBJ2-3; D tentatively fits TRBD1 or TRBD2 (5 bases each). V was trimmed by 0 bases and J by 2 bases, leaving 10 bases between them. Germline loops: CDR1 SGHRS, CDR2 YFSETQ. This CDR3 has 15 amino acids. The DNA for the CDR3 is TGCGCCAGCAGCTTGGCGGGGACCATCACAGATACGCAGTATTTT. This sequence encodes CASSLAGTITDTQYF.

There are a few counts of this clonotype. CDR3 protein: CASSLLSTGTAEAFF. CDR3 nucleotides: TGTGCCAGCAGCTTATTATCTACAGGGACAGCTGAAGCTTTCTTT. The chain joins TRBV5-6 to TRBJ1-1; TRBD1 agrees at 7 bases. This CDR3 spans 15 amino acids. Germline loops: CDR1 SGHDT, CDR2 YYEEEE. V was clipped by 2 bases and J by 6 bases; unmatched bases: 10.

This clonotype was recorded once. The V gene is TRBV12-3 or TRBV12-4, the J gene TRBJ1-4, with TRBD1 as a possible D gene (6 bases). Between the trimmed V and J ends, which lost 3 bases and 2 bases, there was a span of 7 bases. CDR3 size: 14 residues. The CDR3 region is CASSFGGTNEKLFF. The DNA of the CDR3 is TGTGCCAGCAGTTTCGGGGGCACTAATGAAAAACTGTTTTTT.

Only a few counts were recorded for this clonotype. The J gene is TRBJ2-3, the V gene TRBV5-1, with 7 positions matching TRBD1. This CDR3 has 15 residues. V gave up 4 bases and J gave up 0 bases; unmatched junction bases: 5. Germline V gene lookup returns CDR1 SGHRS and CDR2 YFSETQ. The CDR3 coding sequence is TGCGCCAGCAGCACGGACAGGACTAGCACAGATACGCAGTATTTT. This sequence encodes CASSTDRTSTDTQYF.

This clonotype appeared a few times. The V gene is TRBV7-3, the J gene TRBJ1-6, with 8 bases matching TRBD1. Germline lookup yields CDR1 SGHTA and CDR2 FQGTGA. The CDR3 sequence is 15 residues long. Trimming cost V 2 bases and J 6 bases; bases outside gene matches: 3. The CDR3 nucleotides are TGTGCCAGCAGCTTACAGGGGGCTACTAATTCACCCCTCCACTTT. Its translation is CASSLQGATNSPLHF.

There are a few counts of this clonotype. The chain recombines TRBV10-3 with TRBJ2-1; perhaps TRBD1 as D (9 bases). The CDR3 consists of 21 residues. Trimming cost V 2 bases and J 4 bases, with 30 bases left between them. CDR1 and CDR2 (germline): ENHRY, SYGVKD. This CDR3 reads CAISEPPGQGRGGGRYNEQFF. Written as DNA, the CDR3 is TGTGCCATCAGTGAGCCACCGGGACAGGGTAGGGGTGGCGGGAGGTACAATGAGCAGTTCTTC.

V usage is TRBV20-1 and J usage is TRBJ2-5; 10 bases are shared with TRBD2. The CDR3 runs 15 residues. With 5 bases clipped from V and 2 bases from J, the junction kept 8 bases outside the gene matches. CDR1 and CDR2 (germline): DFQATT, SNEGSKA (reference sequence). CDR3 DNA: TGCAGTGCTCCCCCCGGACTAGCGGATCAAGAGACCCAGTACTTC. Protein sequence: CSAPPGLADQETQYF.

This clonotype has a handful of counts. The V and J genes are TRBV5-1 and TRBJ2-3; 11 nucleotides agree with TRBD2. The V segment lost 5 bases and the J segment 5 bases; nucleotides outside the gene matches: 13. Germline V gives CDR1 SGHRS, CDR2 YFSETQ. The CDR3 spans 17 residues. The CDR3 DNA sequence: TGCGCCAGCAGGTCGAGAGGTAGCGGGAGGGCCATAGATACGCAGTATTTT. Translating gives CASRSRGSGRAIDTQYF.

The chain employs TRBV6-1 and TRBJ1-1; D is undetermined. The germline CDR1 and CDR2 sequences are MNHNS and SASEGT. The germline V and J ends were trimmed by 4 bases and 6 bases, with 9 bases remaining between them. The CDR3 extends over 12 amino acids. The CDR3 nucleotides are TGTGCCAGCAGTGGCCAGGACTCTGAAGCTTTCTTT. This translates into CASSGQDSEAFF.

In this sample, this clonotype turned up a few times. The CDR3 loop is CSARDLPGPNTEAFF. As DNA, the CDR3 is TGCAGTGCTAGAGATCTCCCAGGGCCGAACACTGAAGCTTTCTTT. The chain is built from TRBV20-1 and TRBJ1-1, with TRBD1 as a possible D gene (5 bases). The CDR3 has 15 residues. V lost 0 bases to trimming and J lost 1 base, with 12 bases between them. Germline V gene sequence: CDR1 DFQATT, CDR2 SNEGSKA (reference sequence).

This chain links TRBV20-1 with TRBJ2-5; D perhaps matches TRBD2 (6 bases). CDR1 and CDR2 (germline): DFQATT, SNEGSKA (reference sequence). This CDR3 spans 14 amino acids. Trimming shortened V by 7 bases and J by 0 bases, and 15 bases separated the two germline ends. CDR3 in DNA: TGCAGTGGACCTAAACTAGCTTACCAAGAGACCCAGTACTTC. It is translated as CSGPKLAYQETQYF.

The chain is built from TRBV9 and TRBJ2-2; TRBD2 aligns across 12 bases. The V gene's germline CDR1 is SGDLS and CDR2 YYNGEE. J lost 4 bases, V lost 4 bases, and 11 bases had no gene match. This CDR3 contains 18 residues. CDR3 DNA sequence: TGTGCCAGCAGCCTAAGGCTAGCGGGAGGGCCAGGCACCGGGGAGCTGTTTTTT. It translates to CASSLRLAGGPGTGELFF.

This clonotype was seen at least ten times. The J gene is TRBJ2-3, the V gene TRBV5-1; TRBD1 agrees at 7 bases. This CDR3 contains 16 residues. Germline V lookup: CDR1 SGHRS, CDR2 YFSETQ. Trimming took 0 bases from V and 3 from J; bases not matched to a gene: 7. CDR3 nucleotide sequence: TGCGCCAGCAGCTTGGGAAGACAGGGAAGGACAGATACGCAGTATTTT. Residues: CASSLGRQGRTDTQYF.

The V and J genes are TRBV7-9 and TRBJ2-1, with 7 positions matching TRBD2. Trimming at V came to 1 base and at J to 4 bases, leaving 4 bases not matched to a gene. Per germline, CDR1 SEHNR and CDR2 FQNEAQ (reference sequence). The CDR3 contains 15 residues. The CDR3: CASSLVLAVYNEQFF. The CDR3 DNA follows: TGTGCCAGCAGCTTAGTGCTAGCGGTATACAATGAGCAGTTCTTC. The full variable domain, completed using reference TRBV7-9 and TRBJ2-1, is DTGVSQNPRHKITKRGQNVTFRCDPISEHNRLYWYRQTLGQGPEFLTYFQNEAQLEKSRLLSDRFSAERPKGSFSTLEIQRTEQGDSAMYLCASSLVLAVYNEQFFGPGTRLTVL.

This clonotype was recorded many times. The CDR3 protein is CASSLIAGQGSYEQYF. CDR3 sequence (DNA): TGCGCCAGCAGCTTGATCGCGGGACAGGGCTCCTACGAGCAGTACTTC. J is TRBJ2-7 and V is TRBV5-1, with 9 bases identical to TRBD1. V lost 1 base, J lost 0 bases, and 5 bases stayed unmatched. The CDR3 extends over 16 amino acids. Germline loops: CDR1 SGHRS, CDR2 YFSETQ.

The sample holds one count of this clonotype. V gene TRBV20-1 combines with J gene TRBJ2-1; 10 bases are shared with TRBD2. The CDR3 is made up of 14 amino acids. CDR1 and CDR2 from the germline V gene are DFQATT and SNEGSKA (reference sequence). After removal of 5 bases from V and 12 bases from J, the junction contained 13 bases not matched to a gene. The CDR3 DNA is TGCAGTGCTCTAACGCGGCTAGCGGGAGAAGTGCAGTTCTTC. Protein sequence: CSALTRLAGEVQFF.

The DNA for the CDR3 is TGCAGTGCTAGGGATACCACATACAATGAGCAGTTCTTC. Translating it yields CSARDTTYNEQFF. The chain uses TRBV20-1 and TRBJ2-1; no clear D gene. The CDR3 is 13 residues long. V lost 3 bases and J lost 4, with 10 bases in between. Per the germline V gene, CDR1 is DFQATT and CDR2 is SNEGSKA (reference sequence).

This clonotype was counted a few times. The rearrangement links TRBV15 to TRBJ2-7; no firm D call. CDR3 length equals 10 residues. Trimming cost V 0 bases and J 8 bases, with 2 bases left between them. CDR1 and CDR2 from the germline V gene are LNHNV and YYDKDF (reference sequence). CDR3 coding DNA: TGTGCCACCAGCAGAGAGAAGCAGTACTTC. It codes for CATSREKQYF.

This clonotype turned up a few times. The chain has TRBV12-3 or TRBV12-4 and TRBJ2-4; 10 nucleotides match TRBD2. This CDR3 region has 16 residues. V shed 7 bases, J shed 0 bases, and the junction held 6 bases outside the gene matches. In DNA, the CDR3 is TGTGCCAGCAAACTAGCGGGGAATCTAGCCAAAAACATTCAGTACTTC. Its protein is CASKLAGNLAKNIQYF.

The genes are TRBV7-2 and TRBJ2-1; unclear D gene. Trimming left V 8 bases short and J 3 bases short, with 5 bases between. The CDR3 sequence is 11 residues long. Germline values: CDR1 SGHTA, CDR2 FQGNSA. CDR3 nucleotide sequence: TGTGCCAGCCCAGGCTACAATGAGCAGTTCTTC. Translating gives CASPGYNEQFF.

This clonotype was counted a few times. The chain carries TRBV9 and TRBJ2-5, with D possibly being TRBD1 or TRBD2 (5 bases each). V was clipped by 5 bases and J by 7 bases, with 18 bases between them. The CDR3 has 14 amino acids. Per germline, CDR1 SGDLS and CDR2 YYNGEE. CDR3 DNA sequence: TGTGCCAGCAGTCCGGATGACCTGAGGGGGACCCAGTACTTC. It yields the protein CASSPDDLRGTQYF.